A selection of T cell receptor beta chains follows, all from one sample in a study of cytomegalovirus exposure and HLA in healthy donors. The method was immunoSEQ multiplex PCR; TCRdb's version includes in-frame clones alone and lacks a portion of them. The data show more than 70,000 clones, more than 60% seen once. Sequenced sample: PBMCs. Receptor source: a man over 45 in good health and CMV-seropositive. Both conserved end residues are part of each CDR3. The D gene is left open where the match is weak. Expanded clones get a size class; other rows say once, few or many, or leave the size out.

j_call cdr3_length v_call d_call clone_size cdr3_aa cdr3_nt
TRBJ2-5 17 TRBV9 TRBD2 - CASSETSGSGPGETQYF TGTGCCAGCAGCGAGACTAGCGGGAGTGGGCCCGGGGAGACCCAGTACTTC
TRBJ2-5 13 TRBV29-1 TRBD2 few CSVTLAGGETQYF TGCAGCGTCACACTAGCGGGAGGGGAGACCCAGTACTTC
TRBJ2-1 16 TRBV19 - - CASSALGVGPHNEQFF TGTGCCAGTAGTGCACTCGGGGTGGGTCCCCACAATGAGCAGTTCTTC
TRBJ2-2 13 TRBV11-3 - - CASTPRAGGELFF TGTGCCAGCACCCCGAGGGCTGGCGGGGAGCTGTTTTTT
TRBJ1-1 15 TRBV21-1 - - CASIRDSLMNTEAFF TGTGCCAGCATCCGGGACAGTCTCATGAACACTGAAGCTTTCTTT
TRBJ1-1 15 TRBV9 - - CASSVGGTGNTEAFF TGTGCCAGCAGCGTAGGGGGCACGGGGAACACTGAAGCTTTCTTT
TRBJ2-7 15 TRBV12-2 - - CASRLGASGAYEQYF TGTGCAAGTCGCTTAGGGGCTAGCGGTGCCTACGAGCAGTACTTC
TRBJ2-7 13 TRBV30 TRBD2 - CAWTLAGRYEQYF TGTGCCTGGACCCTAGCGGGGAGATACGAGCAGTACTTC
TRBJ2-4 16 TRBV19 TRBD2 - CASSGREGTAKNIQYF TGTGCCAGTAGTGGGCGGGAGGGCACAGCCAAAAACATTCAGTACTTC
TRBJ2-5 13 TRBV5-4 - - CASRAGGGETQYF TGTGCCAGCAGGGCTGGAGGCGGGGAGACCCAGTACTTC
TRBJ2-3 18 TRBV28 TRBD2 - CASSIPGLAGGGPDTQYF TGTGCCAGCAGTATCCCGGGACTAGCGGGAGGAGGGCCAGATACGCAGTATTTT
TRBJ1-1 14 TRBV27 TRBD1 - CASSSKTGLSEAFF TGTGCCAGCAGCTCGAAGACAGGGTTGAGTGAAGCTTTCTTT
TRBJ2-3 15 TRBV9 - - CASSEGAHSTDTQYF TGTGCCAGCAGCGAGGGAGCTCATAGCACAGATACGCAGTATTTT
TRBJ2-7 15 TRBV4-1 TRBD2 - CASSQDLTSGRPQYF TGCGCCAGCAGCCAAGATCTCACTAGCGGGAGACCGCAGTACTTC
TRBJ2-6 18 TRBV19 - - CASSIAHATGSGANVLTF TGTGCCAGTAGTATAGCCCACGCGACAGGTTCTGGGGCCAACGTCCTGACTTTC
TRBJ1-1 14 TRBV28 - - CASSLLTPNTEAFF TGTGCCAGCAGTCTACTGACACCGAACACTGAAGCTTTCTTT
TRBJ1-2 15 TRBV4-1 - - CASSHPIQGSYGYTF TGCGCCAGCAGCCATCCGATACAGGGTAGCTATGGCTACACCTTC
TRBJ2-1 15 TRBV9 TRBD2 - CASSVALWGGVEQFF TGTGCCAGCAGCGTAGCTCTATGGGGGGGTGTTGAGCAGTTCTTC
TRBJ2-3 16 TRBV4-1 TRBD2 few CASSQVLAGVADTQYF TGCGCCAGCAGCCAAGTTCTAGCGGGAGTCGCAGATACGCAGTATTTT
TRBJ2-7 16 TRBV4-1 TRBD2 - CASSQDTGGSFYEQYF TGCGCCAGCAGCCAAGATACGGGCGGGAGTTTTTACGAGCAGTACTTC
TRBJ1-5 15 TRBV30 - - CAWSELGGFKQPQHF TGTGCCTGGAGCGAATTGGGGGGGTTTAAGCAGCCCCAGCATTTT
TRBJ2-7 15 TRBV7-2 TRBD1 - CASSDRDRSPYEQYF TGTGCCAGCAGCGACCGGGACAGGTCCCCCTACGAGCAGTACTTC
TRBJ2-7 14 TRBV7-8 - medium-sized CASSLVDGTYEQYF TGTGCCAGCAGCTTAGTAGACGGGACCTACGAGCAGTACTTC
TRBJ1-1 16 TRBV27 - - CASSSPRQGRHTEAFF TGTGCCAGCAGTAGCCCAAGGCAGGGGAGACACACTGAAGCTTTCTTT
TRBJ2-3 16 TRBV9 - - CASSVAYPGVTDTQYF TGTGCCAGCAGCGTAGCTTACCCGGGAGTCACAGATACGCAGTATTTT
TRBJ2-1 18 TRBV2 TRBD2 few CASSTTGASGSSYNEQFF TGTGCCAGCTCCACGACAGGGGCTAGCGGGAGCTCCTACAATGAGCAGTTCTTC
TRBJ2-1 12 TRBV30 TRBD2 - CAWSPTSGSQFF TGTGCCTGGAGCCCGACTAGCGGGAGCCAGTTCTTC
TRBJ2-7 15 TRBV27 - - CASSLEVAGAYEQYF TGTGCCAGCAGTTTAGAAGTCGCAGGGGCCTACGAGCAGTACTTC
TRBJ1-4 13 TRBV4-1 TRBD1 - CASSQITGVKLFF TGCGCCAGCAGCCAAATCACAGGGGTAAAACTGTTTTTT
TRBJ1-1 15 TRBV10-3 TRBD1 - CAISATPGQGSEAFF TGTGCCATCAGTGCTACACCGGGACAGGGGTCTGAAGCTTTCTTT
TRBJ2-3 15 TRBV18 TRBD1 once CASSLQGASTDTQYF TGTGCCAGCTCACTTCAGGGGGCCAGCACAGATACGCAGTATTTT
TRBJ2-7 13 TRBV30 TRBD2 - CAWGSGNSYEQYF TGTGCCTGGGGTAGCGGGAACTCCTACGAGCAGTACTTC
TRBJ1-4 17 TRBV18 - - CASSPVAGLYWNEKLFF TGTGCCAGCTCACCAGTGGCAGGGTTGTACTGGAATGAAAAACTGTTTTTT
TRBJ2-7 14 TRBV18 - - CASSPVTESYEQYF TGTGCCAGCTCACCGGTGACAGAATCCTACGAGCAGTACTTC
TRBJ2-5 17 TRBV5-1 TRBD2 once CASSLQAGLAGEETQYF TGCGCCAGCAGCTTGCAAGCTGGACTAGCGGGAGAAGAGACCCAGTACTTC
TRBJ2-1 18 TRBV5-1 TRBD2 few CASSLAKRWTSGRNEQFF TGCGCCAGCAGCTTGGCCAAGAGGTGGACTAGCGGGAGGAATGAGCAGTTCTTC
TRBJ2-1 14 TRBV27 TRBD2 - CASSFSGRENEQFF TGTGCCAGCAGTTTTAGCGGGAGAGAGAATGAGCAGTTCTTC
TRBJ1-1 15 TRBV30 TRBD1 - CALTDRGKMNTEAFF TGTGCCTTGACGGACAGGGGGAAGATGAACACTGAAGCTTTCTTT
TRBJ2-3 17 TRBV7-2 - few CASSFRTSMMSTDTQYF TGTGCCAGCAGCTTTAGAACTTCTATGATGAGCACAGATACGCAGTATTTT
TRBJ2-7 16 TRBV6-6 TRBD2 - CASRGRGTSGTYEQYF TGTGCCAGCAGGGGCCGTGGGACTAGCGGGACCTACGAGCAGTACTTC